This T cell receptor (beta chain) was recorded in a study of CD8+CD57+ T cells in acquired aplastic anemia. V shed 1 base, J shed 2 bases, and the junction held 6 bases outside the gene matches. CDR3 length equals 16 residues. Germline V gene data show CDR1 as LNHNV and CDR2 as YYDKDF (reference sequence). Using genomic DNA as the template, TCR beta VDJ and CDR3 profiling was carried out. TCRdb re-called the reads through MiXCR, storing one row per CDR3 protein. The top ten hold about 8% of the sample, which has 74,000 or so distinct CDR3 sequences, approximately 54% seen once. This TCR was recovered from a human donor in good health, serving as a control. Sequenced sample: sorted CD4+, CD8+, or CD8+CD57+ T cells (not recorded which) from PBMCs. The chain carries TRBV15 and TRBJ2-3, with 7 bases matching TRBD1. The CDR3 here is CATSRGRDRDTDTQYF. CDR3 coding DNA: TGTGCCACCAGCAGAGGACGGGACAGAGACACAGATACGCAGTATTTT.